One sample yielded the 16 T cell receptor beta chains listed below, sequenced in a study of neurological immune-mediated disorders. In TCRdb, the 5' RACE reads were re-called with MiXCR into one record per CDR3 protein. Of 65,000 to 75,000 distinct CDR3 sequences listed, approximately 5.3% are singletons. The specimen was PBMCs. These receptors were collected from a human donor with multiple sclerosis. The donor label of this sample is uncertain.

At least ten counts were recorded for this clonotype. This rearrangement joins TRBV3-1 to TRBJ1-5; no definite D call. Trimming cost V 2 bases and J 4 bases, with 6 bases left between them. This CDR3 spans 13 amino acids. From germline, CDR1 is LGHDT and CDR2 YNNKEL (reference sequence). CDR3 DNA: TGTGCCAGCAGCCAACGTCGGAATCAGCCCCAGCATTTT. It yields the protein CASSQRRNQPQHF. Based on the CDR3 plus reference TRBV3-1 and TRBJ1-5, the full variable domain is DTAVSQTPKYLVTQMGNDKSIKCEQNLGHDTMYWYKQDSKKFLKIMFSYNNKELIINETVPNRFSPKSPDKAHLNLHINSLELGDSAVYFCASSQRRNQPQHFGDGTRLSIL.

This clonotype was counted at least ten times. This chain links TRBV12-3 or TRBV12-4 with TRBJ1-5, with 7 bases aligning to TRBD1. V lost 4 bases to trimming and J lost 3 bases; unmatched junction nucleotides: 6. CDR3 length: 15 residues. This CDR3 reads CASSSGGQFNQPQHF. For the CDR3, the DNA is TGTGCCAGCAGTTCGGGGGGACAGTTCAATCAGCCCCAGCATTTT.

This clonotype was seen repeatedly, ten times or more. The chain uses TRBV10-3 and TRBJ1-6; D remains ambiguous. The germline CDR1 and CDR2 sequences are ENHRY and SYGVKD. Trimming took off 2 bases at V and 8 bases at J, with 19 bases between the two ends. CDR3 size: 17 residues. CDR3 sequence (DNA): TGTGCCATCAGTGAGACCCGGGGTGCAATCGTTGATTCACCCCTCCACTTT. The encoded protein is CAISETRGAIVDSPLHF.

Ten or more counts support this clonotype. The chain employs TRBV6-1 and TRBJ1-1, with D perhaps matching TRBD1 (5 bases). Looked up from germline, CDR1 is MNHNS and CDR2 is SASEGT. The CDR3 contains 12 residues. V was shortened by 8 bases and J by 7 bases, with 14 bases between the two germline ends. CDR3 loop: CASGPGTGEAFF. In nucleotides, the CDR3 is TGTGCCAGCGGGCCAGGGACTGGTGAAGCTTTCTTT.

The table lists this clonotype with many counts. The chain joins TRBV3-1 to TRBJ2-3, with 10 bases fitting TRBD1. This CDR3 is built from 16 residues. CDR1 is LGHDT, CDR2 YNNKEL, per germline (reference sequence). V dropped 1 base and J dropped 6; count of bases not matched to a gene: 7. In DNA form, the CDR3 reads TGTGCCAGCAGCCAAGCCAGGACAGGGGGTAGGGATACGCAGTATTTT. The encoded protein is CASSQARTGGRDTQYF.

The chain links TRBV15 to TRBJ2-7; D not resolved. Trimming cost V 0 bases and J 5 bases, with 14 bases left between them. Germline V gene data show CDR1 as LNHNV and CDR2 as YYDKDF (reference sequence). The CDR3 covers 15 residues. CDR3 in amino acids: CATSRDKHSTHEQYF. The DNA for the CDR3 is TGTGCCACCAGCAGAGATAAACACTCCACCCACGAGCAGTACTTC.

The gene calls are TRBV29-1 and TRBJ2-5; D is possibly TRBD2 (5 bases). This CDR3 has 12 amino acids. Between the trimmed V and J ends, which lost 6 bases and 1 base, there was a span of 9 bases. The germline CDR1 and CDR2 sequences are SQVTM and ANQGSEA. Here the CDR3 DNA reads TGCAGCGTAGCGGCGGGCCAAGAGACCCAGTACTTC. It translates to CSVAAGQETQYF.

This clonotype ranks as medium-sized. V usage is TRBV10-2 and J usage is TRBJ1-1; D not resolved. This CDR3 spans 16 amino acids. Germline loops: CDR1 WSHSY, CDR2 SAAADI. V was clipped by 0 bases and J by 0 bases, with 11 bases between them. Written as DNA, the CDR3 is TGCGCCAGCAGTGAGTCGGAGTCTAACATGAACACTGAAGCTTTCTTT. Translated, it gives CASSESESNMNTEAFF.

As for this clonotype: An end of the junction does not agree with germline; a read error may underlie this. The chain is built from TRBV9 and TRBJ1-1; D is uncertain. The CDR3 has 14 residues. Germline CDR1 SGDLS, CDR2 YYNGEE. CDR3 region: CTSSPSPGNTEAFF. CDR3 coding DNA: TGTACCAGTAGCCCCTCCCCAGGGAACACTGAAGCTTTCTTT.

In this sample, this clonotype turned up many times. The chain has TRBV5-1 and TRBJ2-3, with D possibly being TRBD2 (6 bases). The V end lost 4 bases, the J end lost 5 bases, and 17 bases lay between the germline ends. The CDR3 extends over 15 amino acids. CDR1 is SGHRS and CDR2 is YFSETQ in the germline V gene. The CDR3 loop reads CASSLQGGGLDTQYF. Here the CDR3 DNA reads TGCGCCAGCAGCCTGCAGGGAGGAGGCTTAGATACGCAGTATTTT.

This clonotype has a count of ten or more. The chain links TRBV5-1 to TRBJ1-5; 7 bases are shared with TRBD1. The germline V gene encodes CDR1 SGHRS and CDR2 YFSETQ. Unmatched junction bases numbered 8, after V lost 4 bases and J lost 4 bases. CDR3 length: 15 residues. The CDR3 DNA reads TGCGCCAGCAGCCCTACAGGGGTTCGGAATCAGCCCCAGCATTTT. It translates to CASSPTGVRNQPQHF.

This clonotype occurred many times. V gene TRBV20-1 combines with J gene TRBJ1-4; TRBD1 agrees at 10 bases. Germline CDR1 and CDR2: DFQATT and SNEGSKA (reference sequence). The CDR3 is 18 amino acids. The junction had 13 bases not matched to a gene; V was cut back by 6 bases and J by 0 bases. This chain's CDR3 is CSATPALGQGATNEKLFF. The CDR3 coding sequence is TGCAGTGCAACTCCGGCACTCGGACAGGGGGCAACTAATGAAAAACTGTTTTTT.

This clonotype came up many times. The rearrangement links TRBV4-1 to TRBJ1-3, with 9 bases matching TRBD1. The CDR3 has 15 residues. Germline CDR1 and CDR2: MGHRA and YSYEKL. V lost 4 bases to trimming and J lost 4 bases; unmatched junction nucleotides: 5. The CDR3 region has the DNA TGCGCCAGCAGCCCGGACAGGGGAGGCGGAAACACCATATATTTT. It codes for CASSPDRGGGNTIYF.

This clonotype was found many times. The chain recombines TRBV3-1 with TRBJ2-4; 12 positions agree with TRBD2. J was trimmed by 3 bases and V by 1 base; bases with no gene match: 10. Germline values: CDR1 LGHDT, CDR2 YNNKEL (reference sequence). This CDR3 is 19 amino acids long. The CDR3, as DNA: TGTGCCAGCAGCCAAGGAGGACTAGCGGGGTCCTTTGGCAAAAACATTCAGTACTTC. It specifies CASSQGGLAGSFGKNIQYF.

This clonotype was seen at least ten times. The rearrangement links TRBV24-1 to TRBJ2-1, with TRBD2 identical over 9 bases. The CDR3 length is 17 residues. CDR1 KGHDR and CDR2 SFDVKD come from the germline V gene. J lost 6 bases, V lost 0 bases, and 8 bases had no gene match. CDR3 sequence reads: CATSDLQPGLASNEQFF. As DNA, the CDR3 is TGTGCCACCAGTGATTTGCAGCCGGGACTAGCATCCAATGAGCAGTTCTTC.

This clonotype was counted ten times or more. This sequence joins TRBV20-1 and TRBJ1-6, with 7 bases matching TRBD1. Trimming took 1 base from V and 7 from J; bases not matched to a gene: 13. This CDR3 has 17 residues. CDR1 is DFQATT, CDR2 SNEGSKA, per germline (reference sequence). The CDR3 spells CSARGSGGILGNSPLHF. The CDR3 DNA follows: TGCAGTGCTAGAGGGTCAGGGGGAATACTTGGGAATTCACCCCTCCACTTT.